A single sample is the source of the 32 T cell receptor beta chains below, sequenced in a study of T cell repertoires in cytomegalovirus infection. TCRdb recomputed calls from the reads with MiXCR, one row per CDR3 protein. The sample records about 920,000 distinct CDR3 sequences, approximately 33% being singletons. Their antigens are not known. This specimen was cultured CD8+ T cells from PBMCs, taken from culture after CMV antigen stimulation. These receptors originate from a human donor in good health (CMV status not recorded). Some clones in this sample may be carry-over from other donors' samples.

A few counts support this clonotype. This chain connects TRBV5-5 to TRBJ1-5; D is unclear. This CDR3 has 15 residues. The V and J ends lost 4 bases and 4 bases respectively, with 15 bases between them. Germline V gives CDR1 SGHKS, CDR2 YYEKEE (reference sequence). In DNA, the CDR3 is TGTGCCAGCAGCAACTGGGGAGATCCTAATCAGCCCCAGCATTTT. Translating it yields CASSNWGDPNQPQHF.

This clonotype was seen only a few times. The chain employs TRBV11-3 and TRBJ2-1, with TRBD1 matching over 8 bases. This CDR3 contains 16 residues. The V segment lost 2 bases and the J segment 7 bases; nucleotides outside the gene matches: 10. The germline V gene encodes CDR1 SGHNT and CDR2 YENEEA. CDR3 in amino acids: CASSLFGQGAGNEQFF. CDR3 nucleotides: TGTGCCAGCAGCTTATTCGGGCAGGGGGCAGGGAATGAGCAGTTCTTC. The full variable domain, with the rest looked up from reference TRBV11-3 and TRBJ2-1, is EAGVVQSPRYKIIEKKQPVAFWCNPISGHNTLYWYLQNLGQGPELLIRYENEEAVDDSQLPKDRFSAERLKGVDSTLKIQPAELGDSAVYLCASSLFGQGAGNEQFFGPGTRLTVL.

This clonotype has at least ten counts. This chain links TRBV4-1 with TRBJ2-7; perhaps TRBD1 as D (6 bases). The germline gives CDR1 MGHRA, CDR2 YSYEKL. The CDR3 spans 17 residues. V lost 6 bases to trimming and J lost 2 bases, with 23 bases between them. The chain's CDR3 is CASSLIAGTLKPYEQYF. The CDR3 DNA reads TGCGCCAGCAGTCTTATCGCCGGGACACTCAAACCCTACGAGCAGTACTTC.

On this clonotype itself: The junction shows a germline mismatch at one end, possibly a read error. The rearrangement joins TRBV25-1 to TRBJ2-2; the match to TRBD1 covers 11 bases. CDR1 MGHDK and CDR2 SYGVNS come from the germline V gene. This CDR3 is 16 amino acids long. CDR3 sequence reads: CANSGRDRGLTGELFF. The DNA of the CDR3 is TGTGCCAACAGTGGCCGGGACAGGGGGTTGACCGGGGAGCTGTTTTTT.

This clonotype was found a few times. The chain is built from TRBV4-1 and TRBJ2-4, with D possibly called TRBD1 or TRBD2 (5 bases each). The CDR3 is 15 residues long. Germline V gene sequence: CDR1 MGHRA, CDR2 YSYEKL. Trimming removed 0 bases from V and 6 bases from J, with 12 bases in between. DNA for the CDR3: TGCGCCAGCAGCCAAGATCTTCGGGACGGAAACATTCAGTACTTC. The encoded protein is CASSQDLRDGNIQYF.

This clonotype showed up just a few times. The rearrangement links TRBV27 to TRBJ1-2; the D gene is possibly TRBD1 (5 bases). CDR3 length: 15 residues. V lost 4 bases and J lost 0, with 12 bases in between. Germline CDR1 is MNHEY and CDR2 is SMNVEV (reference sequence). This CDR3 is CASSSRTGANYGYTF. CDR3 nucleotides: TGTGCCAGCAGTTCCCGGACGGGGGCTAACTATGGCTACACCTTC.

This clonotype was detected many times. The chain joins TRBV7-8 to TRBJ2-3; 7 bases align to TRBD2. The CDR3 contains 16 residues. Germline CDR1 and CDR2: SGHVS and FQNEAQ. V lost 5 bases and J lost 0; bases outside the gene matches: 8. In nucleotides, the CDR3 is TGTGCCAGCAGCAAACCCGGGACTAAGAGCACAGATACGCAGTATTTT. It is translated as CASSKPGTKSTDTQYF.

In this sample, this clonotype turned up a few times. This chain links TRBV7-8 with TRBJ1-3; tentatively, D is TRBD1 (5 bases). The CDR3 runs 16 residues. Trimming removed 1 base at V and 2 bases at J, with 12 bases between. Per the germline V gene, CDR1 is SGHVS and CDR2 is FQNEAQ. CDR3 bases: TGTGCCAGCAGCTTAGAGCTCTCAGGGACTGGAAACACCATATATTTT. Encoded protein: CASSLELSGTGNTIYF.

This clonotype was counted a few times. The rearrangement links TRBV12-3 or TRBV12-4 to TRBJ2-7; D is possibly TRBD2 (6 bases). CDR3 length: 14 amino acids. Trimming removed 7 bases from V and 0 bases from J, with 13 bases in between. As DNA, the CDR3 is TGTGCCAGCACCCCGGCGGGGAGCTCCTACGAGCAGTACTTC. Its translation is CASTPAGSSYEQYF.

The chain carries TRBV10-3 and TRBJ1-1; D gene unclear. The CDR3 covers 13 residues. Per germline, CDR1 ENHRY and CDR2 SYGVKD. V was cut by 2 bases and J by 5 bases, with 9 bases left in between. This chain's CDR3 is CAISERIGTEAFF. The CDR3 coding sequence is TGTGCCATCAGTGAGAGGATTGGGACTGAAGCTTTCTTT.

The chain couples TRBV15 to TRBJ1-6; D is perhaps TRBD1 (6 bases). This CDR3 is built from 17 residues. Germline V CDR1 and CDR2: LNHNV, YYDKDF (reference sequence). Trimming left V 5 bases short and J 0 bases short, with 14 bases between. CDR3 sequence reads: CATSGGHQSSYNSPLHF. The CDR3 DNA reads TGTGCCACCAGCGGGGGACATCAGAGCTCCTATAATTCACCCCTCCACTTT.

This rearrangement joins TRBV29-1 to TRBJ1-5; no clear D gene. Germline CDR1 SQVTM, CDR2 ANQGSEA. V lost 5 bases, J lost 3 bases, and 8 bases lay in between. The CDR3 extends over 12 amino acids. Here the CDR3 reads CSVSEVNQPQHF. The DNA for the CDR3 is TGCAGCGTTTCAGAAGTCAATCAGCCCCAGCATTTT. The variable domain in full, with the rest retrieved from reference TRBV29-1 and TRBJ1-5, is SAVISQKPSRDICQRGTSLTIQCQVDSQVTMMFWYRQQPGQSLTLIATANQGSEATYESGFVIDKFPISRPNLTFSTLTVSNMSPEDSSIYLCSVSEVNQPQHFGDGTRLSIL.

This clonotype was seen a few times. J is TRBJ1-2 and V is TRBV5-4; a possible D gene is TRBD1 (5 bases). The CDR3 extends over 16 amino acids. Trimming pared 4 bases from V and 5 bases from J, leaving 21 bases between. CDR1 and CDR2 (germline): SGHNT, YYREEE (reference sequence). Here the CDR3 DNA reads TGTGCCAGCAGCCGCCCCGGTTTGGGACGGAATTATGGCTACACCTTC. It encodes CASSRPGLGRNYGYTF.

This clonotype was detected a few times. The V and J genes are TRBV19 and TRBJ1-5, with unresolved D. There are 15 residues in the CDR3. V lost 8 bases and J lost 0, with 14 bases in between. In germline, CDR1 is LNHDA, CDR2 SQIVND (reference sequence). CDR3 region: CASGGELDSNQPQHF. CDR3 in DNA: TGTGCCAGTGGAGGAGAACTGGATAGCAATCAGCCCCAGCATTTT. Looking up the rest from reference TRBV19 and TRBJ1-5 gives the full variable domain: DGGITQSPKYLFRKEGQNVTLSCEQNLNHDAMYWYRQDPGQGLRLIYYSQIVNDFQKGDIAEGYSVSREKKESFPLTVTSAQKNPTAFYLCASGGELDSNQPQHFGDGTRLSIL.

The table lists this clonotype with a few counts. The rearrangement joins TRBV27 to TRBJ2-2; D perhaps matches TRBD1 (6 bases). CDR1 and CDR2 (germline): MNHEY, SMNVEV (reference sequence). Trimming left V 5 bases short and J 1 base short, with 14 bases between. This CDR3 is 16 amino acids long. In DNA form, the CDR3 reads TGTGCCAGCAGTCATATTGACAGGCTGAACACCGGGGAGCTGTTTTTT. As protein: CASSHIDRLNTGELFF.

The chain joins TRBV7-6 to TRBJ1-2; 10 nucleotides line up with TRBD1. The germline gives CDR1 SGHVS, CDR2 FNYEAQ. Trimming removed 4 bases from V and 5 bases from J; junction bases left unmatched: 7. The CDR3 is 15 amino acids. As DNA, the CDR3 is TGTGCCAGCAGCTCCTCCGGGACAGGGGCGTATGGCTACACCTTC. Its protein is CASSSSGTGAYGYTF.

This chain links TRBV7-9 with TRBJ1-4, with 11 bases lining up with TRBD1. This CDR3 comprises 16 residues. Germline lookup yields CDR1 SEHNR and CDR2 FQNEAQ (reference sequence). V shed 5 bases, J shed 5 bases, and the junction held 7 bases outside the gene matches. The CDR3 DNA reads as TGTGCCAGCAGCGATTGGACAGGGGGCTGGAATGAAAAACTGTTTTTT. This gives the protein CASSDWTGGWNEKLFF.

This rearrangement joins TRBV19 to TRBJ1-1, with TRBD1 as a possible D gene (5 bases). The CDR3 loop spans 14 amino acids. Germline V lookup: CDR1 LNHDA, CDR2 SQIVND (reference sequence). Trimming stripped 7 bases from V and 4 bases from J, with 16 bases between. The CDR3 sequence is CASTPPGGGTEAFF. The CDR3 bases are TGTGCCAGTACCCCTCCCGGGGGTGGCACTGAAGCTTTCTTT.

In this sample, this clonotype turned up a few times. This rearrangement joins TRBV27 to TRBJ2-5; no reliable D call. Trimming removed 3 bases from V and 1 base from J, with 9 bases in between. Germline lookup yields CDR1 MNHEY and CDR2 SMNVEV (reference sequence). The CDR3 loop spans 14 amino acids. The CDR3 loop reads CASSLTRLQETQYF. CDR3 in DNA: TGTGCCAGCAGTTTGACGAGACTCCAAGAGACCCAGTACTTC.

About this clonotype itself: This may stem from a read error, because a much larger clone lies one nucleotide away. The chain carries TRBV7-2 and TRBJ2-3, with D uncertain. V was pared by 1 base and J by 3 bases, with 8 bases between. The CDR3 sequence is 14 residues long. CDR1 and CDR2 (germline): SGHTA, FQGNSA. The DNA for the CDR3 is TGTACCAGCAGCTTAGGGCGGCCAACAGATACGCAGTATTTT. It translates to CTSSLGRPTDTQYF. The complete variable domain, with remaining parts taken from reference TRBV7-2 and TRBJ2-3, reads GAGVSQSPSNKVTEKGKDVELRCDPISGHTALYWYRQSLGQGLEFLIYFQGNSAPDKSGLPSDRFSAERTGGSVSTLTIQRTQQEDSAVYLCTSSLGRPTDTQYFGPGTRLTVL.

This clonotype has ten or more counts. J is TRBJ2-3 and V is TRBV7-2, with 11 bases identical to TRBD2. The V and J ends lost 6 bases and 1 base, in that order; junction bases with no gene match: 12. CDR1 is SGHTA, CDR2 FQGNSA, per germline. CDR3 length: 18 amino acids. The CDR3 reads CASSQGPSGGRGTDTQYF. The CDR3 nucleotides are TGTGCCAGCAGTCAGGGGCCTAGCGGGGGGCGGGGCACAGATACGCAGTATTTT.

This clonotype was seen more than once but under ten times. This rearrangement joins TRBV10-3 to TRBJ1-1; D unclear. The CDR3 totals 17 residues. CDR1 is ENHRY, CDR2 SYGVKD, per germline. Trimming pared 8 bases from V and 2 bases from J, leaving 24 bases between. CDR3 region: CAIEVQVGVRINTEAFF. CDR3 nucleotide sequence: TGTGCCATCGAGGTCCAGGTCGGAGTGCGGATTAACACTGAAGCTTTCTTT.

The V call is TRBV6-5, the J call TRBJ2-7, with 7 bases lining up with TRBD1. This CDR3 is 15 amino acids long. V lost 2 bases, J lost 2 bases, and 6 bases stayed unmatched. Germline V gene data show CDR1 as MNHEY and CDR2 as SVGAGI. CDR3 residues: CASSYTGDSTYEQYF. CDR3 bases: TGTGCCAGCAGTTACACCGGGGACAGCACCTACGAGCAGTACTTC.

This clonotype was seen once. Written as DNA, the CDR3 is TGTGCCAGCGGGGGGGATACGACAGGGAACACTGAAGCTTTCTTT. Amino acid sequence: CASGGDTTGNTEAFF. The rearrangement links TRBV2 to TRBJ1-1; D may be TRBD1 (6 bases). Trimming took off 8 bases at V and 1 base at J, with 17 bases between the two ends. From germline, CDR1 is SNHLY and CDR2 FYNNEI. CDR3 length equals 15 residues.

This sequence joins TRBV18 and TRBJ2-7, with TRBD1 matching over 9 bases. CDR1 KGHSH and CDR2 LQKENI come from the germline V gene. Germline trimming cut 2 bases from V and 7 bases from J; bases unmatched to any gene: 6. The CDR3 loop spans 14 amino acids. The CDR3: CASSPWTGESEQYF. CDR3 nucleotide sequence: TGTGCCAGCTCACCATGGACAGGGGAATCAGAGCAGTACTTC.

This clonotype was counted once. This may come from a read error, since a much larger clone is one base off. The V gene is TRBV7-6, the J gene TRBJ1-5, with no clear D. CDR1 is SGHVS, CDR2 FNYEAQ, per germline. The CDR3 covers 13 residues. The CDR3 is CVSSSWEDQPQHF. As DNA, the CDR3 is TGTGTCAGCAGCTCCTGGGAGGATCAGCCCCAGCATTTT.

This clonotype was recorded a few times. V and J are TRBV6-5 and TRBJ2-1, with a possible D match to TRBD2 (6 bases). Germline V lookup: CDR1 MNHEY, CDR2 SVGAGI. V was pared by 0 bases and J by 9 bases, with 12 bases between. The CDR3 consists of 14 residues. The chain's CDR3 is CASSYSARGGEQFF. The CDR3 DNA sequence: TGTGCCAGCAGTTACTCGGCCCGGGGAGGTGAGCAGTTCTTC.

In its sample, this clonotype was seen a few times. The CDR3 bases are TGTGCCCATTTTAGCGGGGACACAGATACGCAGTATTTT. This encodes CAHFSGDTDTQYF. This sequence joins TRBV5-4 and TRBJ2-3; TRBD2 matches 8 bases. The V gene's germline CDR1 is SGHNT and CDR2 YYREEE (reference sequence). This CDR3 spans 13 amino acids. Trimming cost V 10 bases and J 2 bases; bases outside gene matches: 6.

This clonotype was seen ten or more times. The chain combines TRBV7-9 with TRBJ1-1; D not certain. This CDR3 is built from 15 residues. Germline V gene data show CDR1 as SEHNR and CDR2 as FQNEAQ (reference sequence). With 5 bases removed from V and 0 bases from J, the gap between germline ends came to 13 bases. CDR3 in amino acids: CASSLSENLNTEAFF. In DNA, the CDR3 is TGTGCCAGCAGCCTCTCTGAGAACCTGAACACTGAAGCTTTCTTT.

This clonotype came up a few times. V is TRBV6-5 and J is TRBJ1-2; 7 bases match TRBD1. V lost 5 bases, J lost 7 bases, and 16 bases stayed unmatched. The CDR3 covers 16 residues. The germline V gene has CDR1 MNHEY and CDR2 SVGAGI. CDR3 in DNA: TGTGCCAGCAGTCCGACAGGGTGGGCCGGGGAGAGTGGCTACACCTTC. Protein: CASSPTGWAGESGYTF.

This clonotype was found a few times. This chain connects TRBV2 to TRBJ2-7; possibly TRBD1 for D (5 bases). V was clipped by 7 bases and J by 5 bases, with 6 bases between them. This CDR3 contains 10 residues. CDR1 SNHLY and CDR2 FYNNEI come from the germline V gene. The CDR3 is CASTGNEQYV. The CDR3, as DNA: TGTGCCAGCACAGGGAACGAGCAGTACGTC.

The gene calls are TRBV6-5 and TRBJ2-7; weak D call: TRBD2 (6 bases). V was clipped by 2 bases and J by 1 base, with 15 bases between them. The CDR3 has 16 residues. CDR1 and CDR2 (germline): MNHEY, SVGAGI. The CDR3 protein is CASSYGVEGISYEQYV. The CDR3 region has the DNA TGTGCCAGCAGTTACGGGGTGGAGGGCATATCCTACGAGCAGTACGTC.